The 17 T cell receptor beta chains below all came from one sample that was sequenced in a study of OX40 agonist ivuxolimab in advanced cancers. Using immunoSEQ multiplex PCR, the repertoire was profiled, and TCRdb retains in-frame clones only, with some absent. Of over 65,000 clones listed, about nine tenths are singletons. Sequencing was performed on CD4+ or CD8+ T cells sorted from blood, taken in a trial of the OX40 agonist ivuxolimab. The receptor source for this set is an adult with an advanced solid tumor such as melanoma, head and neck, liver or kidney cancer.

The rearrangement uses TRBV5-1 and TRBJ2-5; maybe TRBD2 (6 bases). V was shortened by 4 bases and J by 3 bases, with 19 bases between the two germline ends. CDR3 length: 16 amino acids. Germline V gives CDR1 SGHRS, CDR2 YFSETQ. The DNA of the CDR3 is TGCGCCAGCAGCCCGGGAGTAGGACGGGGAGAAGAGACCCAGTACTTC. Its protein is CASSPGVGRGEETQYF.

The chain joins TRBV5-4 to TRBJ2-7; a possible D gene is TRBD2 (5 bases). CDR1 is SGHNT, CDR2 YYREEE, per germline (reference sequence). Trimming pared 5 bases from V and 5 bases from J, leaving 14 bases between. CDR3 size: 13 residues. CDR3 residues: CASSPAGRDEQYF. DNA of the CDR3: TGTGCCAGCAGTCCCGCGGGCCGGGACGAGCAGTACTTC.

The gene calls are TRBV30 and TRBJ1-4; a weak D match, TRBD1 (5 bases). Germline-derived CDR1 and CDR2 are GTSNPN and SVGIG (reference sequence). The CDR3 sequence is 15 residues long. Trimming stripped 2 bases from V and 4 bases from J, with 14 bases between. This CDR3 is CAWSQGQGDNEKLFF. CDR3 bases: TGTGCCTGGAGTCAGGGTCAAGGGGATAATGAAAAACTGTTTTTT.

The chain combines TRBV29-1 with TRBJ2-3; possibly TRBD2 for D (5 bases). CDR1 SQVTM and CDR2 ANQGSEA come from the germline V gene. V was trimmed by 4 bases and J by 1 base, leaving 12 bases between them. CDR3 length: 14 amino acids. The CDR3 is CSVAPRGGTDTQYF. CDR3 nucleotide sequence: TGCAGCGTTGCCCCCCGGGGAGGCACAGATACGCAGTATTTT.

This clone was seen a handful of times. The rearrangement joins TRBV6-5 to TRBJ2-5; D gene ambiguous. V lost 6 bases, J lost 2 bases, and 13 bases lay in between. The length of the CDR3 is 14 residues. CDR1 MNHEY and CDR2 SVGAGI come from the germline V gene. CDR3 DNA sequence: TGTGCCAGCAGCCAAAACGGCCCGCAAGAGACCCAGTACTTC. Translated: CASSQNGPQETQYF.

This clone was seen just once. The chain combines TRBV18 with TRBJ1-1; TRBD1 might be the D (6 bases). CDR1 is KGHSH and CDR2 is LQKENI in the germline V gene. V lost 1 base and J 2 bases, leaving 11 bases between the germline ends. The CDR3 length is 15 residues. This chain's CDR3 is CASSPRLDRNTEAFF. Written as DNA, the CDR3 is TGTGCCAGCTCACCACGGTTGGACAGAAACACTGAAGCTTTCTTT. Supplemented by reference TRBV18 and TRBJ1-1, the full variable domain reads NAGVMQNPRHLVRRRGQEARLRCSPMKGHSHVYWYRQLPEEGLKFMVYLQKENIIDESGMPKERFSAEFPKEGPSILRIQQVVRGDSAAYFCASSPRLDRNTEAFFGQGTRLTVV.

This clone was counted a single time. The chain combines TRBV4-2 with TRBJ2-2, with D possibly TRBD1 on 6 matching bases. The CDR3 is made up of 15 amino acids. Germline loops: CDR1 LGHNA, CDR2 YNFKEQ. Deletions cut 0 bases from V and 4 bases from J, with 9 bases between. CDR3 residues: CASSQDQGSTGELFF. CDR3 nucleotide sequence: TGTGCCAGCAGCCAAGATCAGGGGTCCACCGGGGAGCTGTTTTTT.

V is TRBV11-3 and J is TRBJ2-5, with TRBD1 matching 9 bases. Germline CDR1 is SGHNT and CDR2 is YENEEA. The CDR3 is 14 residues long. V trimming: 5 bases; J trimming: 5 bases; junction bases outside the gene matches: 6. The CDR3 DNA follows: TGTGCCAGCAGCCCGGGACAGGGTCGGGAGACCCAGTACTTC. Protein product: CASSPGQGRETQYF.

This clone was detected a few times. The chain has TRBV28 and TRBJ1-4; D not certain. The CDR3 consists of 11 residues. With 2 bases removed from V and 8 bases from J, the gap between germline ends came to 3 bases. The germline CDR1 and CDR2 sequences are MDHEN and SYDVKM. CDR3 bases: TGTGCCAGCAGTTTAGGGGAAAAACTGTTTTTT. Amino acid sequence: CASSLGEKLFF.

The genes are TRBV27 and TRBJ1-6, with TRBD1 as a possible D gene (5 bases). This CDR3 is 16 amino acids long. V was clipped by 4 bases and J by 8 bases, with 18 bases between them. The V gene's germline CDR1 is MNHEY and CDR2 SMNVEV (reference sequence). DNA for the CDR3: TGTGCCAGCAGTTCCACAGGACGGCCTAGGGATTCACCCCTCCACTTT. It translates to CASSSTGRPRDSPLHF.

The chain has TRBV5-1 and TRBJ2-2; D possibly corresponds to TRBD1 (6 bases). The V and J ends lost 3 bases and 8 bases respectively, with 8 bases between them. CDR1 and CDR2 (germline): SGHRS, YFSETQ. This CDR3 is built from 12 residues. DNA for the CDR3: TGCGCCAGCAGCTGGGGACAAGGGGAGCTGTTTTTT. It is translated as CASSWGQGELFF.

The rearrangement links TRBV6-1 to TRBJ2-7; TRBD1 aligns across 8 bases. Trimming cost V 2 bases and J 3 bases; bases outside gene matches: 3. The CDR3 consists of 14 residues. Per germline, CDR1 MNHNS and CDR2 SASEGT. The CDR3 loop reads CASSELGQGYEQYF. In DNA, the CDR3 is TGTGCCAGCAGTGAACTCGGACAGGGCTACGAGCAGTACTTC.

The CDR3 spells CASRPTGNPYEQYF. The CDR3 coding sequence is TGTGCCAGCAGGCCAACAGGGAACCCCTACGAGCAGTACTTC. This chain joins TRBV27 and TRBJ2-7; maybe TRBD1 (6 bases). CDR1 MNHEY and CDR2 SMNVEV come from the germline V gene (reference sequence). The CDR3 runs 14 residues. Trimming removed 6 bases at V and 2 bases at J, with 14 bases between.

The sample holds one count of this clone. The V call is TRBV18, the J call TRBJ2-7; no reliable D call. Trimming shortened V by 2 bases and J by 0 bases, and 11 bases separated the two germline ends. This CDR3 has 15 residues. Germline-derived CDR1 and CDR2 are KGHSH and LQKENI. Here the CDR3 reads CASSPLVVASYEQYF. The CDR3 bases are TGTGCCAGCTCACCATTAGTGGTTGCCTCCTACGAGCAGTACTTC.

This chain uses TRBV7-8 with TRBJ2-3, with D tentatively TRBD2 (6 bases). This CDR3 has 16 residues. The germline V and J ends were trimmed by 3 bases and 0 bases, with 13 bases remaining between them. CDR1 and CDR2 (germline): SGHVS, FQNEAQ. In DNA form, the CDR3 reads TGTGCCAGCAGCTTGGGGGGAACGGGCAGCACAGATACGCAGTATTTT. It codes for CASSLGGTGSTDTQYF.

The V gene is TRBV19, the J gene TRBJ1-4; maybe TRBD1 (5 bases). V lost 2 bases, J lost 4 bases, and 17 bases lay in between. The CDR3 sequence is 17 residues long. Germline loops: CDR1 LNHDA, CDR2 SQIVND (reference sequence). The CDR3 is CASSITPRGANNEKLFF. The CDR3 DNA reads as TGTGCCAGTAGTATAACCCCGAGAGGGGCAAATAATGAAAAACTGTTTTTT.

The CDR3, as DNA: TGTGCCAGCAGCCGCCCTTCGACAGGGGTTACCGGGGAGCTGTTTTTT. This encodes CASSRPSTGVTGELFF. V gene TRBV11-2 combines with J gene TRBJ2-2, with 8 bases matching TRBD1. This CDR3 has 16 residues. Germline loops: CDR1 SGHAT, CDR2 FQNNGV. V lost 5 bases, J lost 5 bases, and 10 bases stayed unmatched.